The present entry profiles one T cell receptor beta chain with its context. This entry comes from a study of blood T cells in healthy people across ages. This CDR3 spans 17 amino acids. V lost 0 bases, J lost 4 bases, and 6 bases stayed unmatched. Germline V gene lookup returns CDR1 SGHTA and CDR2 FQGNSA. The second PCR ran about 6 to 12 cycles with a sample-barcoded 5' primer and J-beta primers. TCRdb reprocessed the 5' RACE reads with MiXCR, giving one entry per CDR3 protein. The table has about 680,000 distinct CDR3 sequences, 49% seen once; the top ten hold roughly a third. The chain couples TRBV7-2 to TRBJ2-3; 11 nucleotides agree with TRBD2. Material: blood. The receptor comes from a woman aged 60-70 years in good health. Here the CDR3 reads CASSLARLAGWADTQYF. DNA of the CDR3: TGTGCCAGCAGCTTAGCGCGACTAGCGGGATGGGCAGATACGCAGTATTTT.